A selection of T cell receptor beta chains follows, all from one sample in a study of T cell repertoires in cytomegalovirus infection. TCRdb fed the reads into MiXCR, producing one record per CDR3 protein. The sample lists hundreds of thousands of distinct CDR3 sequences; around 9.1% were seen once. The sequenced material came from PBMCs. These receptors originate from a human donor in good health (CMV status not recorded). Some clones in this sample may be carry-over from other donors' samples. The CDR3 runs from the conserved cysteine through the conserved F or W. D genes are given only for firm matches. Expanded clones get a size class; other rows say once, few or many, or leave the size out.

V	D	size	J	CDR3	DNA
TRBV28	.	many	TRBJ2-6	CASRALSSGANVLTF	TGTGCCAGCAGGGCCCTTTCCTCTGGGGCCAACGTCCTGACTTTC
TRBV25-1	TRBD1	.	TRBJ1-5	CASRGTGHQPQHF	TGTGCCAGCAGAGGGACAGGGCATCAGCCCCAGCATTTT
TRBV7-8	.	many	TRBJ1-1	CASILYTGNTEAFF	TGTGCCAGCATCCTATATACAGGGAACACTGAAGCTTTCTTT
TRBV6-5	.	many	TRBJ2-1	CASSYLTGSYEQFF	TGTGCCAGCAGTTACTTAACAGGGTCGTATGAGCAGTTCTTC
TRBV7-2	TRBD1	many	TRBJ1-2	CASSLEGTGSGYTF	TGTGCCAGCAGCTTAGAAGGGACAGGCTCTGGCTACACCTTC
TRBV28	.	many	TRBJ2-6	CASSLFAVGANVLTF	TGTGCCAGCAGTTTATTTGCTGTTGGGGCCAACGTCCTGACTTTC
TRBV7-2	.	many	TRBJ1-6	CASSSDSDSPLHF	TGTGCCAGCAGCTCCGACAGCGATTCACCCCTCCACTTT
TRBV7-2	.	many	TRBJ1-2	CASSLTAKPNYGYTF	TGTGCCAGCAGCTTAACAGCGAAACCTAACTATGGCTACACCTTC
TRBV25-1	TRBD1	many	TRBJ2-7	CASSAGQFYEQYF	TGTGCCAGCAGTGCGGGACAGTTCTACGAGCAGTACTTC
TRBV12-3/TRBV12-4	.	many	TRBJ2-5	CASRQDSAQETQYF	TGTGCCAGCCGCCAGGACAGTGCTCAAGAGACCCAGTACTTC
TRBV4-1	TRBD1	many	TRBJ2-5	CASSRETTGGVETQYF	TGCGCCAGCAGCCGAGAGACGACAGGGGGCGTTGAGACCCAGTACTTC
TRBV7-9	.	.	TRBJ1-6	CASSLEGGNTNSPLHF	TGTGCCAGCAGCTTAGAGGGGGGTAACACGAATTCACCCCTCCACTTT
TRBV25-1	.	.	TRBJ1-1	CASSEGRGQGWKTEAFF	TGTGCCAGCAGTGAAGGGCGTGGGCAGGGATGGAAGACTGAAGCTTTCTTT
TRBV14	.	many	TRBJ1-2	CASRPQGNYGYTF	TGTGCCAGCAGACCTCAGGGGAACTATGGCTACACCTTC
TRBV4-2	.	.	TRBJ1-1	CASSRRVSREQTLNTEAFF	TGTGCCAGCAGCCGACGCGTGAGTCGGGAACAAACTTTGAACACTGAAGCTTTCTTT
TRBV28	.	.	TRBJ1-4	CASSTRWGAKKKLFF	TGTGCCAGCAGTACCCGATGGGGTGCGAAGAAAAAACTGTTTTTT
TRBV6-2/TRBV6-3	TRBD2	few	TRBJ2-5	CASSYSTRLAVRETQYF	TGTGCCAGCAGTTACTCGACTAGACTAGCGGTCCGGGAGACCCAGTACTTC
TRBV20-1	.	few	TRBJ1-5	CSADDSNQPQHF	TGCAGTGCTGATGACAGCAATCAGCCCCAGCATTTT
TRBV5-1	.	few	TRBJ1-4	CASSIGSGGLEKLFF	TGCGCCAGCAGCATTGGTTCGGGGGGACTCGAAAAACTGTTTTTT
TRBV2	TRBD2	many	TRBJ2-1	CASSPGTSGMLF	TGTGCCAGCAGCCCCGGGACTAGCGGGATGCTCTTC
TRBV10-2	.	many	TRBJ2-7	CASRLGYEQYF	TGCGCCAGCCGCTTGGGGTACGAGCAGTACTTC
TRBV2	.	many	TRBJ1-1	CASSDLDRRQPGTEAFF	TGTGCCAGCAGTGACCTAGACAGGAGACAACCTGGCACTGAAGCTTTCTTT
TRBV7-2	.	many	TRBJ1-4	CASSFTPRTANEKLFF	TGTGCCAGCAGCTTCACCCCAAGGACCGCTAATGAAAAACTGTTTTTT
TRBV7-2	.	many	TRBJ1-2	CASSTGRGGYGYTF	TGTGCCAGCAGCACAGGGCGGGGCGGCTATGGCTACACCTTC
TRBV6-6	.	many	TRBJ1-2	CASSLSDFQGDGYTF	TGTGCCAGCAGTCTCTCGGACTTTCAAGGGGATGGCTACACCTTC
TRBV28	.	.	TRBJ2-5	CASSFRTGTKGETQYF	TGTGCCAGCAGTTTCCGCACCGGGACGAAAGGGGAGACCCAGTACTTC
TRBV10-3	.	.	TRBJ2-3	CAISDPLTDTQYF	TGTGCCATCAGTGACCCATTGACAGATACGCAGTATTTT
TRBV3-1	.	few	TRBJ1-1	CASRDSMNTEAFF	TGTGCCAGCAGGGACAGCATGAACACTGAAGCTTTCTTT
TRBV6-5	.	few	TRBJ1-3	CASAETQHSGNTIYF	TGTGCCAGCGCGGAGACGCAGCACTCTGGAAACACCATATATTTT
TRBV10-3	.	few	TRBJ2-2	CAATEGGARTGELFF	TGTGCCGCGACCGAGGGGGGGGCCCGCACCGGGGAGCTGTTTTTT
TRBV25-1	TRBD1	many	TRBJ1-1	CASSGDRFEAFF	TGTGCCAGCAGTGGGGACAGGTTTGAAGCTTTCTTT
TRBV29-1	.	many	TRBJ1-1	CSVLGRVGRPRDPQKAFF	TGCAGCGTTCTTGGACGAGTCGGGAGGCCAAGGGATCCTCAAAAAGCTTTCTTT
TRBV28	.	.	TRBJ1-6	CASSRRVSPLHF	TGTGCCAGCAGTCGCAGGGTTTCACCCCTCCACTTT
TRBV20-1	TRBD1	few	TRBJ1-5	CSARPDRGRVNQPQHF	TGCAGTGCTAGACCGGACAGGGGGCGGGTGAATCAGCCCCAGCATTTT
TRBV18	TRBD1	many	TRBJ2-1	CASSPGTGSNEQFF	TGTGCCAGCAGTCCAGGGACAGGCAGCAATGAGCAGTTCTTC
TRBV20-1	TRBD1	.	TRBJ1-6	CSAPPGRGPSPLHF	TGCAGTGCTCCGCCGGGCAGGGGGCCCTCACCCCTCCACTTT
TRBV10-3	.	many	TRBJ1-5	CAISEPNQPQHF	TGTGCCATCAGTGAACCGAATCAGCCCCAGCATTTT
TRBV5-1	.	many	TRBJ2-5	CASSLARDGEETQYF	TGCGCCAGCAGCTTGGCCCGGGACGGAGAAGAGACCCAGTACTTC
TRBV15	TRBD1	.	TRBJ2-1	CATSYPGQGVHEQFF	TGTGCCACCAGCTATCCGGGACAGGGTGTTCATGAGCAGTTCTTC
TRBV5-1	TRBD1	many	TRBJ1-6	CASSFRTGGAVRSPLHF	TGCGCCAGCAGCTTCAGAACAGGGGGCGCGGTAAGGTCACCCCTCCACTTT
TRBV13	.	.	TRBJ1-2	CASSRARRGDYGYTF	TGTGCCAGCAGCCGGGCCCGGCGGGGGGACTATGGCTACACCTTC
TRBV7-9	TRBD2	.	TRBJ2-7	CASSPAPSGKYEQYF	TGTGCCAGCAGCCCGGCCCCAAGCGGGAAGTACGAGCAGTACTTC
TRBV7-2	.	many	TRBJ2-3	CASRALDGNTQYF	TGTGCCAGCAGAGCACTCGACGGTAATACGCAGTATTTT
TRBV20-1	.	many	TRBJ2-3	CSASGGWTDTQYF	TGCAGTGCTAGCGGGGGATGGACAGATACGCAGTATTTT
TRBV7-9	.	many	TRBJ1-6	CASSFELIRPLHF	TGTGCCAGCAGCTTCGAACTGATCCGGCCCCTCCACTTT
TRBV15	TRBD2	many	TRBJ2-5	CATSRDYPLLAGVKETQYF	TGTGCCACCAGCAGAGATTACCCCCTACTAGCGGGGGTAAAAGAGACCCAGTACTTC
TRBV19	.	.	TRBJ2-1	CASTLAYSYNEQFF	TGTGCCAGTACCCTAGCGTACTCCTACAATGAGCAGTTCTTC
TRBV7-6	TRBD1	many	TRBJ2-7	CASSDRVNYEQYF	TGTGCCAGCAGCGACAGGGTAAACTACGAGCAGTACTTC
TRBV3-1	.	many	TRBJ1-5	CASSQGDAVAQHF	TGTGCCAGCAGCCAAGGGGACGCAGTAGCCCAGCATTTT
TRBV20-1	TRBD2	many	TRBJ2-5	CSASPPAGAAGETQYF	TGCAGTGCTAGTCCCCCAGCGGGGGCTGCCGGAGAGACCCAGTACTTC
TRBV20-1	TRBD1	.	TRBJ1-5	CSARKGAEINQPQHF	TGCAGTGCTAGAAAGGGGGCTGAGATCAATCAGCCCCAGCATTTT
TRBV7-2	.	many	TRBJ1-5	CASSSEVAVNQPQHF	TGTGCCAGCAGCTCCGAGGTCGCAGTCAATCAGCCCCAGCATTTT
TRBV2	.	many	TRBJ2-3	CASSKTLQDTQYF	TGTGCCAGCAGTAAGACGTTGCAGGATACGCAGTATTTT